This T cell receptor beta chain is from a study of shared clonotypes between healthy human individuals. As for the study in general: Three CD4 naive, three CD4 memory, two CD8 naive and one CD8 memory plate were used per donor. Study-wide results and caveats: Exclusively blood specimens were collected; tissue repertoires likely differ.

In germline, CDR1 is KGHSH, CDR2 LQKENI. The CDR3 extends over 14 amino acids. After removal of 1 base from V and 4 bases from J, the junction contained 3 bases not matched to a gene. In regard to this clone: The antigen is unknown.

The table came from immunoSEQ multiplex PCR; TCRdb's copy has only in-frame clones and leaves some out. The sample holds about 1.5 million clones, around 98% seen once. The sample comprised naive CD4+ T cells sorted from blood. The sample's subset: CD45RA+ positively selected. The receptor was isolated from a man aged 25-45 years in good health. The rearrangement joins TRBV18 to TRBJ2-5; TRBD1 matches at 7 bases. CDR3 amino acids: CASSPLRQGETQYF. The DNA for the CDR3 is TGTGCCAGCTCACCACTCCGACAGGGAGAGACCCAGTACTTC.